The source of this T cell receptor (beta chain) is a study of cytomegalovirus exposure and HLA in healthy donors. It was with 60 Vbeta and 13 Jbeta primers that the PCR ran. Data came from immunoSEQ multiplex PCR; TCRdb stores just in-frame clones and leaves some out. Of some 87,000 clones listed, 79% were seen once; the top ten hold about 22%. The donors, nominally healthy at sampling, likely had unrecorded immune exposures. Findings of the study overall: The authors listed some 160 TCR beta chains as cytomegalovirus-associated. The likely origin of a cluster of highly shared sequence variants was a sequencing artifact. In a later analysis, specific HLA alleles were associated with approximately 17,000 TCR beta sequences at a 0.05 false discovery rate.

Concerning this clone itself: Its antigen is currently unknown.

Germline V gene lookup returns CDR1 WSHSY and CDR2 SAAADI. Trimming removed 10 bases from V and 6 bases from J, with 16 bases in between. There are 13 residues in the CDR3. Specimen: PBMCs. V gene TRBV10-2 combines with J gene TRBJ2-1; D possibly corresponds to TRBD2 (6 bases). This TCR was sampled from a woman aged 40 to 50 in good health and CMV-seropositive. The CDR3, as DNA: TGCGCCACACCGGGACTGAGTACCAATGAGCAGTTCTTC. Translation gives CATPGLSTNEQFF.